Each of the 15 T cell receptor beta chains below was sequenced from the same sample in a study of blood T cell repertoires in COVID-19. Sequenced by immunoSEQ multiplex PCR; TCRdb stores in-frame clones only, minus some. Of about 280,000 clones detected, 80% to 90% appear once; the ten largest clones hold more than 9.5%. The sequencing input was peripheral blood. All receptors come from a woman in her seventies with acute or convalescent COVID-19.

The genes are TRBV11-2 and TRBJ1-1, with a weak D call TRBD1 (5 bases). V gave up 0 bases and J gave up 7 bases, with 12 bases separating them. This CDR3 is built from 14 residues. Germline values: CDR1 SGHAT, CDR2 FQNNGV. The CDR3, as DNA: TGTGCCAGCAGCTTAGATTGGGGTAGGGGTGAAGCTTTCTTT. It is translated as CASSLDWGRGEAFF.

The V gene is TRBV3-1 (or the pseudogene TRBV3-2), the J gene TRBJ2-7; TRBD2 matches at 12 bases. Germline assignment: CDR1 LGHDT and CDR2 YNNKEL (reference sequence). J was trimmed by 5 bases and V by 3 bases; bases with no gene match: 8. This CDR3 comprises 16 residues. The CDR3 region has the DNA TGTGCCAGCAGCCAGGCCCTAGGACTAGCGGGGCACGAGCAGTACTTC. It codes for CASSQALGLAGHEQYF.

CDR3 bases: TGTGCCAGCAGTTACTCCGCAGGGGTAAATCAGCCCCAGCATTTT. This gives the protein CASSYSAGVNQPQHF. The chain is built from TRBV6-2 or TRBV6-3 and TRBJ1-5; maybe TRBD1 (6 bases). The CDR3 contains 15 residues. Trimming pared 0 bases from V and 4 bases from J, leaving 10 bases between. In germline, CDR1 is MNHEY, CDR2 SVGEGT.

This rearrangement joins TRBV11-2 to TRBJ2-2, with TRBD1 identical over 10 bases. This CDR3 has 17 residues. The junction had 13 bases not matched to a gene; V was cut back by 6 bases and J by 6 bases. Germline assignment: CDR1 SGHAT and CDR2 FQNNGV. DNA of the CDR3: TGTGCCAGCAGGCGGAGACAGGGGGCTAGATTCGCCGGGGAGCTGTTTTTT. Protein product: CASRRRQGARFAGELFF.

The chain links TRBV3-1 (or the pseudogene TRBV3-2) to TRBJ2-7, with D unclear. Germline CDR1 LGHDT, CDR2 YNNKEL (reference sequence). V lost 1 base and J 3 bases, leaving 10 bases between the germline ends. The CDR3 sequence is 14 residues long. CDR3 nucleotides: TGTGCCAGCAGCCAAGGTAACATATACTACGAGCAGTACTTC. This sequence encodes CASSQGNIYYEQYF.

This clone was recorded once. The V gene is TRBV28, the J gene TRBJ1-2; 11 bases fit TRBD1. The junction had 5 bases not matched to a gene; V was cut back by 7 bases and J by 7 bases. The germline V gene has CDR1 MDHEN and CDR2 SYDVKM. The CDR3 spans 13 residues. Written as DNA, the CDR3 is TGTGCCAGCAACGGGGACAGGGGGACTGGCTACACCTTC. This gives the protein CASNGDRGTGYTF.

The chain recombines TRBV6-5 with TRBJ1-3, with D perhaps matching TRBD1 (5 bases). V shed 3 bases and J shed 0 bases, with 9 bases lying between them. The CDR3 is made up of 15 amino acids. Germline V lookup: CDR1 MNHEY, CDR2 SVGAGI. The CDR3 here is CASSYQGPSGNTIYF. The CDR3 DNA reads TGTGCCAGCAGTTATCAGGGCCCCTCTGGAAACACCATATATTTT.

This chain connects TRBV7-2 to TRBJ2-7; 9 nucleotides match TRBD1. The CDR3 is made up of 15 amino acids. Germline V CDR1 and CDR2: SGHTA, FQGNSA. V shed 5 bases and J 2 bases; nucleotides not matched to a gene: 7. This chain's CDR3 is CASSLGQGGTYEQYF. The CDR3 nucleotides read TGTGCCAGCAGCCTGGGACAGGGAGGGACCTACGAGCAGTACTTC.

This clone has only one observation. V and J are TRBV6-2 or TRBV6-3 and TRBJ1-4; D perhaps matches TRBD1 (6 bases). The V end lost 4 bases, the J end lost 8 bases, and 14 bases lay between the germline ends. The CDR3 extends over 14 amino acids. Germline CDR1 and CDR2: MNHEY and SVGEGT. CDR3: CASSFGQRYEKLFF. DNA of the CDR3: TGTGCCAGCAGTTTCGGACAGAGGTACGAAAAACTGTTTTTT.

The chain uses TRBV18 and TRBJ1-4; a weak D match, TRBD1 (5 bases). Germline assignment: CDR1 KGHSH and CDR2 LQKENI. This CDR3 is built from 16 residues. V was cut by 3 bases and J by 5 bases, with 16 bases left in between. CDR3 region: CASSPSRARGNEKLFF. CDR3 nucleotides: TGTGCCAGCTCACCCAGCAGGGCGAGAGGAAATGAAAAACTGTTTTTT. Drawing the rest from reference TRBV18 and TRBJ1-4, the complete variable domain is NAGVMQNPRHLVRRRGQEARLRCSPMKGHSHVYWYRQLPEEGLKFMVYLQKENIIDESGMPKERFSAEFPKEGPSILRIQQVVRGDSAAYFCASSPSRARGNEKLFFGSGTQLSVL.

CDR3 nucleotide sequence: TGTGCCAGCAGCTCCGGGACCGGGGAGCTGTTTTTT. Translated, it gives CASSSGTGELFF. V gene TRBV5-5 combines with J gene TRBJ2-2; D call uncertain. CDR1 and CDR2 (germline): SGHKS, YYEKEE (reference sequence). The CDR3 is 12 amino acids. The V and J ends lost 3 bases and 5 bases respectively, with 5 bases between them.

The rearrangement joins TRBV18 to TRBJ2-2; a weak D match, TRBD1 (6 bases). Germline values: CDR1 KGHSH, CDR2 LQKENI. Trimming removed 3 bases from V and 3 bases from J, with 8 bases in between. The CDR3 is 14 amino acids. The CDR3 DNA reads TGTGCCAGCTCACCGCGACAGGACACCGGGGAGCTGTTTTTT. This sequence encodes CASSPRQDTGELFF.

V is TRBV4-1 and J is TRBJ1-2, with TRBD1 matching 9 bases. The CDR3 loop spans 14 amino acids. The germline V gene has CDR1 MGHRA and CDR2 YSYEKL. V was clipped by 4 bases and J by 6 bases; unmatched bases: 6. CDR3 amino acids: CASSRTGGADGYTF. CDR3 DNA sequence: TGCGCCAGCAGCCGAACAGGGGGCGCCGATGGCTACACCTTC.

This chain connects TRBV4-1 to TRBJ2-7; TRBD1 matches at 8 bases. Unmatched junction bases numbered 6, after V lost 3 bases and J lost 2 bases. The CDR3 loop spans 15 amino acids. Germline values: CDR1 MGHRA, CDR2 YSYEKL. The CDR3 here is CASSHGTGATYEQYF. Written as DNA, the CDR3 is TGCGCCAGCAGCCACGGGACAGGTGCTACCTACGAGCAGTACTTC.

The chain links TRBV7-8 to TRBJ1-5; tentatively, D is TRBD1 (5 bases). The CDR3 contains 15 residues. Germline-derived CDR1 and CDR2 are SGHVS and FQNEAQ. V dropped 2 bases and J dropped 5 bases, with 13 bases sitting between them. The CDR3 here is CASSLSRTTDQPQHF. The CDR3, as DNA: TGTGCCAGCAGCTTATCCCGCACGACAGATCAGCCCCAGCATTTT.